This T cell receptor (beta chain) derives from a study of T cells in Graves' hyperthyroidism and ophthalmopathy. Criteria for exclusion of patients were uncontrolled infection, other autoimmune disease, pregnancy or lactation. PBMCs were obtained from about 9 ml fresh peripheral blood. The sample holds many counts of this clonotype. As yet, its antigen is unknown. Study-wide results and caveats: A model of 13 V-J pairs discriminated ophthalmopathy from stable hyperthyroidism. Blood also contained most expanded thyroid clonotypes above 0.001.

Amplification targeted TCR beta CDR3 regions from RNA transcripts. TCR CDR3 underwent first-round RT-PCR with the HTBI primer set. TCRdb itself ran the multiplex PCR reads through MiXCR, one entry per CDR3 protein. The sample consists of 450,000 to 650,000 distinct CDR3 sequences, approximately 17% of them appearing once. Sequenced material: blood. This receptor was taken from a woman aged 18-30 years with Graves' ophthalmopathy.

CDR3: CATSRGDPRDEQFF. CDR3 DNA sequence: TGTGCCACCAGCAGGGGGGACCCCCGGGATGAGCAGTTCTTC. V and J are TRBV15 and TRBJ2-1, with D possibly called TRBD1 or TRBD2 (5 bases each). The CDR3 length is 14 residues. Trimming shortened V by 3 bases and J by 8 bases, and 14 bases separated the two germline ends. From germline, CDR1 is LNHNV and CDR2 YYDKDF (reference sequence).